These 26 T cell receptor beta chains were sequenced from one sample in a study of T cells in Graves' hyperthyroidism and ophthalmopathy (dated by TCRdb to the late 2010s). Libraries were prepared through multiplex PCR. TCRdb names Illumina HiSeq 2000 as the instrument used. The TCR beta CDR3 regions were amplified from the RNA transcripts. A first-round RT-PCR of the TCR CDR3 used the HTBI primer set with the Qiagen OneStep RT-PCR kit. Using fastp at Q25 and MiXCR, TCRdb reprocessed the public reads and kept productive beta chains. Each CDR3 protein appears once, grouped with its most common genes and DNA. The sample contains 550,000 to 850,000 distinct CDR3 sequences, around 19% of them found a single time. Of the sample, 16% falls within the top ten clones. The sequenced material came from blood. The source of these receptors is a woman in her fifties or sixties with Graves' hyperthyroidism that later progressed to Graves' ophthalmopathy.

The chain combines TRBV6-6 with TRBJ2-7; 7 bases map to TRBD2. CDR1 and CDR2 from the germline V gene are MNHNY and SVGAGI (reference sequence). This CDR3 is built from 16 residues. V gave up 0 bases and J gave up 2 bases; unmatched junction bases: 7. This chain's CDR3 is CASSYSRIGTTYEQYF. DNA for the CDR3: TGTGCCAGCAGTTACTCGAGAATAGGGACTACCTACGAGCAGTACTTC.

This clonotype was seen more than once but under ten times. This chain's CDR3 is CASSVVADSYNSPLHF. CDR3 sequence (DNA): TGTGCCAGCAGCGTAGTTGCCGACAGTTATAATTCACCCCTCCACTTT. The J gene is TRBJ1-6, the V gene TRBV9, with D maybe TRBD1 (5 bases). The CDR3 has 16 residues. The ends were cut back, 0 bases at V and 4 bases at J, with 11 bases in the middle. CDR1 and CDR2 from the germline V gene are SGDLS and YYNGEE.

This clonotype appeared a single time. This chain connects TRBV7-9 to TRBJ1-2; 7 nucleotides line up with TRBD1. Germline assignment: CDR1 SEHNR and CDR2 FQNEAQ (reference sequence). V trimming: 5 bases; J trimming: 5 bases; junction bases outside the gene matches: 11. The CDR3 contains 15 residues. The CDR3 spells CASSPLIGGGYGYTF. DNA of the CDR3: TGTGCCAGCAGCCCTTTGATAGGGGGCGGATATGGCTACACCTTC.

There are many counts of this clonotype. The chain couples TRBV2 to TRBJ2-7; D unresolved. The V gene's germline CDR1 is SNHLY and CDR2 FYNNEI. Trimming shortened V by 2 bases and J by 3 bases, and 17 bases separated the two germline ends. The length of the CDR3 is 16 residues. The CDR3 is CASSETSKNLNYEQYF. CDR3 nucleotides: TGTGCCAGCAGTGAAACTTCTAAGAACCTCAACTACGAGCAGTACTTC.

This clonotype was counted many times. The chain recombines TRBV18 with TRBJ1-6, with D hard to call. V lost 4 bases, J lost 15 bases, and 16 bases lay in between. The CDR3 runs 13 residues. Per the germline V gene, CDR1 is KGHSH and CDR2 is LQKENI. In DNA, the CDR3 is TGTGCCAGCTCACGCAACGGGGATCCGAGCCTCCACTTT. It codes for CASSRNGDPSLHF.

CDR3 residues: CSASPTGPSPLHF. CDR3 DNA sequence: TGCAGTGCGTCTCCGACAGGGCCTTCACCCCTCCACTTT. The chain combines TRBV20-1 with TRBJ1-6, with 7 bases that match TRBD1. Germline V gene data show CDR1 as DFQATT and CDR2 as SNEGSKA (reference sequence). This CDR3 region has 13 residues. J was trimmed by 9 bases and V by 6 bases; bases with no gene match: 8.

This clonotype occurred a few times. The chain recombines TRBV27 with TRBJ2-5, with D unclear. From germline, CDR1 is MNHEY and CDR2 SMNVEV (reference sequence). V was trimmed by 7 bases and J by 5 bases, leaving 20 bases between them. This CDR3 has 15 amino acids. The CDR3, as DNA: TGTGCCAGCAAACCTTTACCTACTCGAGAGGAGACCCAGTACTTC. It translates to CASKPLPTREETQYF.

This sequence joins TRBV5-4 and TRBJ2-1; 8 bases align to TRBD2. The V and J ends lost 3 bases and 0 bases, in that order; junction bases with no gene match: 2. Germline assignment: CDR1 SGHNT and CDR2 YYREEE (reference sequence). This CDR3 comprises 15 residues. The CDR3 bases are TGTGCCAGCAGCTACGCGGGGGGCTCCTACAATGAGCAGTTCTTC. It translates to CASSYAGGSYNEQFF. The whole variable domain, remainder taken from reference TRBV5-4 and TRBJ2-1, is ETGVTQSPTHLIKTRGQQVTLRCSSQSGHNTVSWYQQALGQGPQFIFQYYREEENGRGNFPPRFSGLQFPNYSSELNVNALELDDSALYLCASSYAGGSYNEQFFGPGTRLTVL.

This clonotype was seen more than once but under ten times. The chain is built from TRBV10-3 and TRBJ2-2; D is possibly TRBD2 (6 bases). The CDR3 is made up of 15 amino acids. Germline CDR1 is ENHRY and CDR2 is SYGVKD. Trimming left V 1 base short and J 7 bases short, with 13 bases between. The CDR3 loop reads CAISEWRGFDGELFF. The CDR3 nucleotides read TGTGCCATCAGTGAGTGGCGGGGTTTTGACGGGGAGCTGTTTTTT.

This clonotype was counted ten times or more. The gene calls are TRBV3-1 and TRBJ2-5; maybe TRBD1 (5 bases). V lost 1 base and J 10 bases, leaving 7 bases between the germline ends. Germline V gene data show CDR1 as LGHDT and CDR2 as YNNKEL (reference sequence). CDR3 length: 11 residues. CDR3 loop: CASSQADSQYF. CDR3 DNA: TGTGCCAGCAGCCAAGCAGACAGCCAGTACTTC.

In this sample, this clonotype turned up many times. CDR3 protein: CASSEDAGRTDTQYF. The CDR3 DNA reads TGTGCCAGCAGCGAGGACGCGGGTCGCACAGATACGCAGTATTTT. The rearrangement joins TRBV9 to TRBJ2-3, with a weak D call TRBD2 (5 bases). The CDR3 has 15 amino acids. The germline gives CDR1 SGDLS, CDR2 YYNGEE. V shed 3 bases and J shed 1 base, with 12 bases lying between them.

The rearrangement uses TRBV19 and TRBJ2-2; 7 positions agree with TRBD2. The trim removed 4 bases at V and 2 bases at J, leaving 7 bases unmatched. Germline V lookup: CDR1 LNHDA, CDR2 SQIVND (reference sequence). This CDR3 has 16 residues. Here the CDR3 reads CASSRLAPENTGELFF. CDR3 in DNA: TGTGCCAGTAGTAGACTAGCTCCAGAAAACACCGGGGAGCTGTTTTTT.

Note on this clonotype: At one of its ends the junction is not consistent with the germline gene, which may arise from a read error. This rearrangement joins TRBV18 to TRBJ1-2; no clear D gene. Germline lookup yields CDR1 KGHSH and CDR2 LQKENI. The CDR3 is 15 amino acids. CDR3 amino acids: CASSPSERTGYGDTF. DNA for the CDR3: TGTGCCAGCTCACCTTCGGAGAGGACGGGCTATGGCGACACCTTC. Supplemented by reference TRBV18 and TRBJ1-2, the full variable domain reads NAGVMQNPRHLVRRRGQEARLRCSPMKGHSHVYWYRQLPEEGLKFMVYLQKENIIDESGMPKERFSAEFPKEGPSILRIQQVVRGDSAAYFCASSPSERTGYGDTFGSGTRLTVV.

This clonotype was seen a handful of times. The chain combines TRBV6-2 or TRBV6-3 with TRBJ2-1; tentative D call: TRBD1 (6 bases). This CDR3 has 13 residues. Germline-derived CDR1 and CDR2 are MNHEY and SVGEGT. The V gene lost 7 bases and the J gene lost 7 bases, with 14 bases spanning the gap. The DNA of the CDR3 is TGTGCCAGCAAGAAGACAGGACGGAATGAGCAGTTCTTC. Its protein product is CASKKTGRNEQFF.

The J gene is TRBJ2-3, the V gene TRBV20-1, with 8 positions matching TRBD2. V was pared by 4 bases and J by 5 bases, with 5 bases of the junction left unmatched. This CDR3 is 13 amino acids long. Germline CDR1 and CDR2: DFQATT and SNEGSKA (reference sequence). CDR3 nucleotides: TGCAGTGCTATTGCGGGGGGAATAGATACGCAGTATTTT. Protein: CSAIAGGIDTQYF.

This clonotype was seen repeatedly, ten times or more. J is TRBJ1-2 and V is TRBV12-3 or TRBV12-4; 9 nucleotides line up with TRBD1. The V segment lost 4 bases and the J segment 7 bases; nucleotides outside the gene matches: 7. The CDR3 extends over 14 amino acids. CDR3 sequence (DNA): TGTGCCAGCAGTTCACCGGGACAGGGTTCTGGCTACACCTTC. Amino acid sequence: CASSSPGQGSGYTF.

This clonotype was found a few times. CDR3 region: CASSYPLPFDTGETQYF. The CDR3 nucleotides are TGTGCCAGCAGTTACCCTCTGCCTTTCGACACAGGGGAGACCCAGTACTTC. V and J are TRBV6-6 and TRBJ2-5; D perhaps matches TRBD1 (6 bases). V dropped 2 bases and J dropped 5 bases, with 21 bases sitting between them. The germline V gene encodes CDR1 MNHNY and CDR2 SVGAGI (reference sequence). This CDR3 comprises 17 residues.

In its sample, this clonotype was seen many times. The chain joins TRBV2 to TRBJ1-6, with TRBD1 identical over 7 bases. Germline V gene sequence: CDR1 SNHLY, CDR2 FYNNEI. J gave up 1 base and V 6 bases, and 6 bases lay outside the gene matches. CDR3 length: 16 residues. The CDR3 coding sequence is TGTGCCAGCAGAATGACAGGGTTTTCCTATAATTCACCCCTCCACTTT. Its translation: CASRMTGFSYNSPLHF.

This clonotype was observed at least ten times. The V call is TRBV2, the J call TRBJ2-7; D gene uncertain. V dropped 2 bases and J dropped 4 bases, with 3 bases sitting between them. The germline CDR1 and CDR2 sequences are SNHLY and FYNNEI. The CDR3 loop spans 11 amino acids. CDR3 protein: CASSERYEQYF. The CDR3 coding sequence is TGTGCCAGCAGTGAACGTTACGAGCAGTACTTC.

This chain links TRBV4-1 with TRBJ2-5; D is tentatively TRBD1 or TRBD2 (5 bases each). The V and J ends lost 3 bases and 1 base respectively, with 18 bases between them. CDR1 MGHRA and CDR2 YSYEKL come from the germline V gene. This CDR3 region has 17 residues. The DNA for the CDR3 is TGCGCCAGCAGCCATACTCCGGGACGGCACTTCCAAGAGACCCAGTACTTC. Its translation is CASSHTPGRHFQETQYF.

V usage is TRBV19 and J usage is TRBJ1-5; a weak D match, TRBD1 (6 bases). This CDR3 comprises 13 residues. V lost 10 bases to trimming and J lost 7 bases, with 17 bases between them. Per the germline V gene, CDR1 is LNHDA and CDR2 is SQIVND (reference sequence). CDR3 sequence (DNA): TGTGCCACGGGCAGGGGAAGGGACCAGCCCCAGCATTTT. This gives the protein CATGRGRDQPQHF.

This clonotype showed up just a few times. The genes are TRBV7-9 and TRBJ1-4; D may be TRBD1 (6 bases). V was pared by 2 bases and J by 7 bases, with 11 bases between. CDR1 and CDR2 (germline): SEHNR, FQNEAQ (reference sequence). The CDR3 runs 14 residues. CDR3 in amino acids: CASSLSGASEKLFF. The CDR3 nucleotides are TGTGCCAGCAGCTTATCAGGGGCGAGTGAAAAACTGTTTTTT.

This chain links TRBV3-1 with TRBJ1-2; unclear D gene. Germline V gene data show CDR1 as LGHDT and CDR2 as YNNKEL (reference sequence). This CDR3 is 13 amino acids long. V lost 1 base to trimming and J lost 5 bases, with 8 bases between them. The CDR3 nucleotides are TGTGCCAGCAGCCAAGGGAAGGGATATGGCTACACCTTC. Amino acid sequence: CASSQGKGYGYTF.

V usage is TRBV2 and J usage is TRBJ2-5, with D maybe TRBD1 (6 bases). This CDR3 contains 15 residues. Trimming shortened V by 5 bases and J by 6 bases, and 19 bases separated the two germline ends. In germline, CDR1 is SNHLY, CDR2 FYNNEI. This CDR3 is CASSMSGPQGKTQYF. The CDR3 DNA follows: TGTGCCAGCAGTATGTCCGGGCCCCAGGGGAAGACCCAGTACTTC.

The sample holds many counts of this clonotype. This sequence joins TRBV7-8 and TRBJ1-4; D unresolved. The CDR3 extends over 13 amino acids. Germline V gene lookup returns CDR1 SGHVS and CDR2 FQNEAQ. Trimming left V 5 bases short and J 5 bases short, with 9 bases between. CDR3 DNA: TGTGCCAGCAGCAAAACAGAGAATGAAAAACTGTTTTTT. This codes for CASSKTENEKLFF.

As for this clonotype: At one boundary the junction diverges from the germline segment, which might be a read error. DNA for the CDR3: TGTGCCAGCAGCAGACGAGGCGAGGGCTCTGAAGAACTGTTTTTT. This translates into CASSRRGEGSEELFF. The chain uses TRBV7-2 and TRBJ1-4; D gene unclear. Germline lookup yields CDR1 SGHTA and CDR2 FQGNSA. The CDR3 consists of 15 residues.